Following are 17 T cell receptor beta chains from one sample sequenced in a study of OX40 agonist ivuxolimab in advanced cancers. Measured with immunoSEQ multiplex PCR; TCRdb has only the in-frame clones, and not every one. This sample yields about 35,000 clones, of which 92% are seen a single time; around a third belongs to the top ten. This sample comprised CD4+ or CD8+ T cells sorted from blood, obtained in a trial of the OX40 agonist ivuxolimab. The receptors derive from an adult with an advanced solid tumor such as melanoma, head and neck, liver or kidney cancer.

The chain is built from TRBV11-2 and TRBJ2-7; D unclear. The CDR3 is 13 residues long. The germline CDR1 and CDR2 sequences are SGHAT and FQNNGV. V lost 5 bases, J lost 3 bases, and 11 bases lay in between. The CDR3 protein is CASSQVSRYEQYF. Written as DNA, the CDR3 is TGTGCCAGCAGCCAAGTAAGCCGCTACGAGCAGTACTTC.

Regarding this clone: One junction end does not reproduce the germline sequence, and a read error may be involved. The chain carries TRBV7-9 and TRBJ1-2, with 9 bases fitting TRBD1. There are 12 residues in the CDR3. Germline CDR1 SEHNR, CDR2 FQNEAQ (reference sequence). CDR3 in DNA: TGTGCCAACAGCTTACAGGGGGCCGGCTACACCTTC. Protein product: CANSLQGAGYTF.

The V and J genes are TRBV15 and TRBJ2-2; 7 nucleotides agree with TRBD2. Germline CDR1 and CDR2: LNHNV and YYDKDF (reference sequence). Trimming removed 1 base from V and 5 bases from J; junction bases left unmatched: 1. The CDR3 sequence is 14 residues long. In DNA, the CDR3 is TGTGCCACCAGCAGAGTGGGGGGGACCGGGGAGCTGTTTTTT. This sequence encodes CATSRVGGTGELFF. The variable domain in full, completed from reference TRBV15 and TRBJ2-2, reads DAMVIQNPRYQVTQFGKPVTLSCSQTLNHNVMYWYQQKSSQAPKLLFHYYDKDFNNEADTPDNFQSRRPNTSFCFLDIRSPGLGDTAMYLCATSRVGGTGELFFGEGSRLTVL.

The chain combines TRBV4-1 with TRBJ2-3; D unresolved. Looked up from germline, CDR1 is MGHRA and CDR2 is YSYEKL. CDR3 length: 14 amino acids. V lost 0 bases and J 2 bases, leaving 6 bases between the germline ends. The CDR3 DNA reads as TGCGCCAGCAGCCAAGAGGGCTCCACAGATACGCAGTATTTT. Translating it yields CASSQEGSTDTQYF.

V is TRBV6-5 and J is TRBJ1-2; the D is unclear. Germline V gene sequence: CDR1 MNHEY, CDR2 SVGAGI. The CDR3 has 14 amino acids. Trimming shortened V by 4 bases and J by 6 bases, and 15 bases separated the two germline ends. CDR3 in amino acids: CASSSGFVADGYTF. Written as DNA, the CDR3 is TGTGCCAGCAGTTCCGGATTCGTCGCGGATGGCTACACCTTC.

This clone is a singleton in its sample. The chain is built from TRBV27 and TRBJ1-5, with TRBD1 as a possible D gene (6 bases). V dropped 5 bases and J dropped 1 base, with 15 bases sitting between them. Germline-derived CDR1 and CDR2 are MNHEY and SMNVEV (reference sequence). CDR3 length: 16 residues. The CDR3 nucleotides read TGTGCCAGCAGTGAAAGGACAGCCGAGAGCAATCAGCCCCAGCATTTT. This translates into CASSERTAESNQPQHF.

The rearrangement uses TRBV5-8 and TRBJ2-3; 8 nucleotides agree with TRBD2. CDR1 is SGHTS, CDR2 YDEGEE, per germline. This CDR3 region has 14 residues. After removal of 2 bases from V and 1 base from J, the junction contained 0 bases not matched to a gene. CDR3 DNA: TGTGCCAGCAGCTTACTAGCGGGCACAGATACGCAGTATTTT. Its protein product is CASSLLAGTDTQYF.

The CDR3 spells CASSQDRGRSHGYTF. The CDR3 nucleotides read TGCGCCAGCAGCCAGGACAGGGGGCGGTCCCATGGCTACACCTTC. The chain couples TRBV4-3 to TRBJ1-2; 11 positions agree with TRBD1. Germline CDR1 and CDR2: LGHNA and YSLEER. Trimming took 3 bases from V and 6 from J; bases not matched to a gene: 6. The CDR3 spans 15 residues.

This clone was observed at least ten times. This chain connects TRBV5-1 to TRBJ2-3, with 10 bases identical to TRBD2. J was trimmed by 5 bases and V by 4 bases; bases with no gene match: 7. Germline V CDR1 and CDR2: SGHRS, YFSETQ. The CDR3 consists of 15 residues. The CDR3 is CASSPEAGGRDTQYF. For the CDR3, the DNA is TGCGCCAGCAGCCCCGAAGCGGGAGGGCGAGATACGCAGTATTTT.

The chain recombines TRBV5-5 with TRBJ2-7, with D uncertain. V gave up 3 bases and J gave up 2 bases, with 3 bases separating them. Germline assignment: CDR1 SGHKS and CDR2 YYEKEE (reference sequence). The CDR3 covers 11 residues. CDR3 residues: CASSSPYEQYF. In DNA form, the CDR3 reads TGTGCCAGCAGCTCCCCCTACGAGCAGTACTTC.

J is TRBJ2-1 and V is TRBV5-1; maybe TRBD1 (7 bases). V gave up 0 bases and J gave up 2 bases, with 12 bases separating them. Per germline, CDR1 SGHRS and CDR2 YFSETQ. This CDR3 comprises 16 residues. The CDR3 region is CASSLASGGPYNEQFF. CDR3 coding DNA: TGCGCCAGCAGCTTGGCCTCAGGGGGGCCCTACAATGAGCAGTTCTTC.

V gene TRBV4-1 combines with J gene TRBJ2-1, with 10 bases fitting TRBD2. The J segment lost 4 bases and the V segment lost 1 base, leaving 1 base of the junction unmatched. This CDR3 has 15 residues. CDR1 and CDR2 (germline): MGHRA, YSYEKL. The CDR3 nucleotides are TGCGCCAGCAGCCAAGGGACTAGCGGATACAATGAGCAGTTCTTC. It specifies CASSQGTSGYNEQFF.

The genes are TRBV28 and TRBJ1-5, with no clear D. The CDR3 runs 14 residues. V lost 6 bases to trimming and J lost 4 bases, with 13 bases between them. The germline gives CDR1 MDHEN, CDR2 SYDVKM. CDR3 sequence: CASRAAEVNQPQHF. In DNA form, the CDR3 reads TGTGCCAGCAGGGCTGCCGAGGTGAATCAGCCCCAGCATTTT.

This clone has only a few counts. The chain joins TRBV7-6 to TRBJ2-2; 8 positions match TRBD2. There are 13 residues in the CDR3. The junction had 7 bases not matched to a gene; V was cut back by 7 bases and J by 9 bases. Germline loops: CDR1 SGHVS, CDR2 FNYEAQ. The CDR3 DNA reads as TGTGCCAGCACTGCGGGAGGTTTCAGGGAGCTGTTTTTT. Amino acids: CASTAGGFRELFF.

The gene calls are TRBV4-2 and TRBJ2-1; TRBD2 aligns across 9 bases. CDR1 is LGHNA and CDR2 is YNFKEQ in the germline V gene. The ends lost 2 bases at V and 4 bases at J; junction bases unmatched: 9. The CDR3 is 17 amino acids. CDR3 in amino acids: CASSQLASGLAYNEQFF. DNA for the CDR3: TGTGCCAGCAGCCAATTAGCCTCCGGACTAGCGTACAATGAGCAGTTCTTC.

The CDR3 region has the DNA TGCGCCAGCAGCCACGGGCAGGGGGGCCCCTTATGGTTTTTT. Translated, it gives CASSHGQGGPLWFF. The chain recombines TRBV4-1 with TRBJ1-4; TRBD1 aligns across 7 bases. V trimming: 3 bases; J trimming: 16 bases; junction bases outside the gene matches: 14. The CDR3 is made up of 14 amino acids. Germline V CDR1 and CDR2: MGHRA, YSYEKL.

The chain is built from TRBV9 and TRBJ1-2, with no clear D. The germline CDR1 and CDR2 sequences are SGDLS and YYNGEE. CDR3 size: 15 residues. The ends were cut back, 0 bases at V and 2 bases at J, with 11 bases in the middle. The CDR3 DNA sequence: TGTGCCAGCAGCGTAGGTAAACACACCAACTATGGCTACACCTTC. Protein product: CASSVGKHTNYGYTF. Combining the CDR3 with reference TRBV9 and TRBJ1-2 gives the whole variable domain DSGVTQTPKHLITATGQRVTLRCSPRSGDLSVYWYQQSLDQGLQFLIQYYNGEERAKGNILERFSAQQFPDLHSELNLSSLELGDSALYFCASSVGKHTNYGYTFGSGTRLTVV.